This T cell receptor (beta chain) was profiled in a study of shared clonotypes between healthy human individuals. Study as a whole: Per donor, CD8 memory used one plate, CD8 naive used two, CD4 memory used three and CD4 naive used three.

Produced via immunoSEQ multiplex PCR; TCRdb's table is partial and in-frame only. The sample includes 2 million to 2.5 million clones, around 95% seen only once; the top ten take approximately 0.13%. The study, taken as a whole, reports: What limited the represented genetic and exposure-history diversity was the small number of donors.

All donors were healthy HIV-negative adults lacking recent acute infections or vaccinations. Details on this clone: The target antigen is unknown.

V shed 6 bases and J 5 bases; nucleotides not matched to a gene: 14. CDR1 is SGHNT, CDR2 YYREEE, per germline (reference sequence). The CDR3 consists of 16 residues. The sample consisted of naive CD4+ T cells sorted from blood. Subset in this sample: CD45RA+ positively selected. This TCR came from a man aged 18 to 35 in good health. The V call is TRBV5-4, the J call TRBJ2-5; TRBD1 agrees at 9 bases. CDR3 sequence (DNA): TGTGCCAGCACCTACCTACAGGGGGCGGGGTTGGAGACCCAGTACTTC. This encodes CASTYLQGAGLETQYF.